One and the same sample provided the 17 T cell receptor beta chains below, sequenced in a study of blood T cells in healthy people across ages. A J-beta primer mix and a sample-barcoded 5' primer were used in a second PCR of about 7 to 11 cycles. In TCRdb, the 5' RACE reads were re-called with MiXCR into one record per CDR3 protein. The table shows some 370,000 distinct CDR3 sequences, with roughly half occurring only once. Input material: blood. The origin of the receptors is a man between 60 and 70 years old in good health.

This clonotype was picked up a small number of times. The chain combines TRBV7-2 with TRBJ2-7, with TRBD1 as a possible D gene (6 bases). CDR1 and CDR2 (germline): SGHTA, FQGNSA. V was pared by 1 base and J by 6 bases, with 10 bases between. The CDR3 sequence is 13 residues long. The CDR3 loop reads CASSLDPGAEQYF. Written as DNA, the CDR3 is TGTGCCAGCAGCTTAGATCCAGGGGCCGAGCAGTACTTC.

This clonotype was observed a handful of times. The V gene is TRBV9, the J gene TRBJ2-3, with TRBD2 as a possible D gene (6 bases). Germline CDR1 and CDR2: SGDLS and YYNGEE. The CDR3 length is 15 residues. Trimming left V 4 bases short and J 0 bases short, with 12 bases between. CDR3 amino acids: CASSTSLASTDTQYF. CDR3 nucleotides: TGTGCCAGCAGCACGAGTCTAGCGAGCACAGATACGCAGTATTTT. Looking up the rest from reference TRBV9 and TRBJ2-3 gives the full variable domain: DSGVTQTPKHLITATGQRVTLRCSPRSGDLSVYWYQQSLDQGLQFLIQYYNGEERAKGNILERFSAQQFPDLHSELNLSSLELGDSALYFCASSTSLASTDTQYFGPGTRLTVL.

This clonotype was observed at least ten times. The V and J genes are TRBV29-1 and TRBJ1-2, with D unclear. Trimming removed 3 bases from V and 3 bases from J, with 14 bases in between. Germline assignment: CDR1 SQVTM and CDR2 ANQGSEA. CDR3 length: 14 amino acids. The DNA for the CDR3 is TGCAGCGTTGATTTGGCCATGTCCGACTATGGCTACACCTTC. Residues: CSVDLAMSDYGYTF.

V gene TRBV10-2 combines with J gene TRBJ2-1; D gene unclear. The CDR3 sequence is 13 residues long. The V end was cut by 4 bases, the J end by 4 bases, with 8 bases between. The germline CDR1 and CDR2 sequences are WSHSY and SAAADI. The CDR3 bases are TGCGCCAGCAGTGGTCAGGAGTACAATGAGCAGTTCTTC. As protein: CASSGQEYNEQFF.

This clonotype was picked up many times. A much larger clone lies one base from this, so it may be a read error. The chain uses TRBV27 and TRBJ2-2; D remains unclear. Trimming took 5 bases from V and 6 from J, leaving 10 bases between them. In germline, CDR1 is MNHEY, CDR2 SMNVEV (reference sequence). The length of the CDR3 is 13 residues. The CDR3 spells CASSGTLAGELFF. The CDR3, as DNA: TGTGCCAGCAGTGGTACGCTAGCCGGGGAGCTGTTTTTT.

The chain employs TRBV2 and TRBJ2-3; no clear D. V dropped 5 bases and J dropped 5 bases, with 14 bases sitting between them. The CDR3 is 14 residues long. Per germline, CDR1 SNHLY and CDR2 FYNNEI. CDR3 loop: CASSTRISGDTQYF. In DNA, the CDR3 is TGTGCCAGCAGTACCCGGATAAGTGGAGATACGCAGTATTTT.

This clonotype has a handful of counts. A much larger clonotype is one base distant, so this may be a read error. The chain couples TRBV7-9 to TRBJ1-4; possibly TRBD1 for D (5 bases). Germline V CDR1 and CDR2: SEHNR, FQNEAQ (reference sequence). The CDR3 consists of 15 residues. CDR3 bases: TGTACCAGCTCCACGGCCGGGGGAACTAATGAAAAACTGTTTTTT. Amino acid sequence: CTSSTAGGTNEKLFF.

Only a few counts were recorded for this clonotype. V and J are TRBV30 and TRBJ2-3; 8 bases agree with TRBD2. The J segment lost 2 bases and the V segment lost 2 bases, leaving 9 bases of the junction unmatched. There are 16 residues in the CDR3. Per germline, CDR1 GTSNPN and CDR2 SVGIG (reference sequence). CDR3 loop: CAWSLGLAGSTDTQYF. CDR3 bases: TGTGCCTGGAGTCTAGGACTAGCCGGATCCACAGATACGCAGTATTTT.

This clonotype occurred a few times. V and J are TRBV7-8 and TRBJ2-3, with 9 nucleotides matching TRBD2. V was pared by 3 bases and J by 4 bases, with 5 bases of the junction left unmatched. The CDR3 length is 15 residues. Germline CDR1 reads SGHVS; CDR2 reads FQNEAQ. CDR3 nucleotides: TGTGCCAGCAGCTTGGGCGGGAGGGCCCCAGATACGCAGTATTTT. Translation: CASSLGGRAPDTQYF.

The rearrangement uses TRBV20-1 and TRBJ2-1; D is unresolved. This CDR3 is 15 amino acids long. Trimming cost V 4 bases and J 0 bases, with 13 bases left between them. CDR1 DFQATT and CDR2 SNEGSKA come from the germline V gene (reference sequence). This CDR3 reads CSAKKHPSSYNEQFF. In nucleotides, the CDR3 is TGCAGTGCTAAAAAACACCCCAGCTCCTACAATGAGCAGTTCTTC.

This clonotype was detected a few times. The rearrangement uses TRBV20-1 and TRBJ2-3; 11 bases match TRBD2. The CDR3 contains 15 residues. Germline V CDR1 and CDR2: DFQATT, SNEGSKA (reference sequence). V shed 4 bases and J 5 bases; nucleotides not matched to a gene: 8. As DNA, the CDR3 is TGCAGTGCTAAGCGGCTAGCGGGGGGCCGAGATACGCAGTATTTT. Protein sequence: CSAKRLAGGRDTQYF.

This clonotype was counted at least ten times. The rearrangement joins TRBV20-1 to TRBJ2-3; D not resolved. The V and J ends lost 7 bases and 2 bases respectively, with 10 bases between them. CDR1 and CDR2 from the germline V gene are DFQATT and SNEGSKA (reference sequence). This CDR3 spans 12 amino acids. The CDR3 protein is CSGQRDTDTQYF. CDR3 nucleotides: TGCAGTGGCCAAAGGGACACAGATACGCAGTATTTT.

CDR3 in amino acids: CASSAGTGGDTQYF. As DNA, the CDR3 is TGTGCCAGCAGTGCAGGGACAGGAGGAGATACGCAGTATTTT. V gene TRBV2 combines with J gene TRBJ2-3; 8 nucleotides match TRBD1. CDR1 and CDR2 from the germline V gene are SNHLY and FYNNEI. The CDR3 has 14 residues. The junction had 5 bases not matched to a gene; V was cut back by 4 bases and J by 5 bases.

This clonotype was observed a handful of times. The chain uses TRBV29-1 and TRBJ2-7, with TRBD2 matching over 7 bases. Germline assignment: CDR1 SQVTM and CDR2 ANQGSEA. The V gene end was trimmed by 5 bases and the J gene end by 5 bases; junction bases not matched to a gene: 12. The CDR3 has 14 residues. For the CDR3, the DNA is TGCAGCGTTAGGTCCGGGACTACCTATAACGAGCAGTACTTC. Its translation is CSVRSGTTYNEQYF.

This clonotype was seen many times. V usage is TRBV7-2 and J usage is TRBJ2-3, with 9 positions matching TRBD2. Looked up from germline, CDR1 is SGHTA and CDR2 is FQGNSA. The CDR3 contains 16 residues. J gave up 2 bases and V 6 bases, and 9 bases lay outside the gene matches. This CDR3 reads CASSVTGTSITDTQYF. CDR3 bases: TGTGCCAGCAGTGTCACGGGGACTAGCATCACAGATACGCAGTATTTT.

This clonotype was seen once. This rearrangement joins TRBV9 to TRBJ2-7; TRBD1 matches at 12 bases. The V gene's germline CDR1 is SGDLS and CDR2 YYNGEE. V gave up 3 bases and J gave up 3 bases; unmatched junction bases: 4. The CDR3 is 15 amino acids. The CDR3: CASSDRDRGLYEQYF. CDR3 nucleotides: TGTGCCAGCAGCGACCGGGACAGGGGGCTCTACGAGCAGTACTTC.

On this clonotype: Just one base apart from a much larger clone, this may be a read error. The rearrangement joins TRBV25-1 to TRBJ2-3; D remains ambiguous. The length of the CDR3 is 12 residues. Germline CDR1 reads MGHDK; CDR2 reads SYGVNS. The CDR3 sequence: CAGSPGPDTQYF. The CDR3 DNA reads as TGTGCCGGCAGTCCGGGCCCAGATACGCAGTATTTT.